This T cell receptor (beta chain) was obtained from a study of T-cell memory formation after mild COVID-19 (dated by TCRdb to the early 2020s). Turning to the overall study: TCR sequence clusters from the two donors were largely donor specific. In two donors, T-cell clones that expanded and contracted after mild COVID-19 were followed by sequencing TCRalpha and TCRbeta repertoires longitudinally. The cohort was made up of two young adult volunteers, one female and one male, who were previously healthy.

The data were produced on an Illumina NovaSeq 6000. TCRalpha and TCRbeta cDNA libraries were constructed by 5'RACE with constant-segment primers, with sample barcodes and unique molecular identifiers being introduced. Trizol reagent was used to extract RNA from every sample. Amplification of the libraries took two PCR steps, and the second step added a second sample barcode plus Illumina TruSeq adapters. The libraries were sequenced on an Illumina NovaSeq using 2 x 150 bp paired-end reads. Concerning the study's data processing: The reads were demultiplexed and collapsed into UMI-guided consensus sequences using migec v1.2.7. Using mixcr v2.1.11, UMI consensuses were aligned to TRA and TRB V and J templates and then assembled into clonotypes. Expanded or contracted clonotypes were those called significant by both edgeR and NoisET, with noise models trained on biological replicates. For edgeR calls, the thresholds were a false discovery rate-adjusted p below 0.01 and a log2 fold-change of 1. As an exploratory analysis of dynamics, max-normalized trajectories of the 1000 most abundant clonotypes were examined with PCA combined with hierarchical clustering. Separately sequenced CD4+ and CD8+ repertoires were used to assign the CD4 or CD8 phenotype of responding clones. The public reads were quality trimmed at Q25 with fastp and then assembled into clones with MiXCR by TCRdb, keeping productive beta chains. Here each entry gathers all rows of one CDR3 protein and keeps the most common genes and DNA. The V and J calls follow TCRdb's processing rather than the paper's. This sample holds tens of thousands of distinct CDR3 sequences; 7% to 8% were observed only once. The ten largest clones capture approximately 1.5% of the sample.

For this chain, trimming is 5 bases at the V end and 4 bases at the J end, and the number of junction bases without a gene match is 4. The CDR3 runs 14 residues from the cysteine to the phenylalanine. The DNA shown is the 42-base CDR3, in frame from base 1. CDR1 is given as SEHNR and CDR2 as FQNEAQ, both from the germline V gene (reference sequence). Ficoll-Paque density gradient centrifugation was the method used to isolate PBMCs. This clonotype came up many times. Its antigen remains unidentified. No base-level quality is on record; no much larger clone is a single base apart. Overall study outcomes, separate from this receptor: Whether the second-wave clones peaking on day 37 were SARS-CoV-2 specific was not confirmed. Contracting CD4+ clones appeared mostly in the CM and EM memory subsets, whereas CD8+ clones were enriched in EMRA. The detection of some responding clones in pre-infection memory suggests that pre-existing cross-reactive memory T cells joined the SARS-CoV-2 response. Only a couple of mild cases were covered by the study, and larger cohorts that include severe cases with pre-infection samples were considered necessary. Clones contracting from day 15 to 85 had balanced CD4/CD8 phenotypes, while a second wave expanding from day 15 to 37 was biased towards CD4+.

The sequence derives from a man younger than 30 who had mild COVID-19 (a few samples of this study predate the infection). The sample titles of this study are shuffled in the database, so cell type and time point are left out; the donor was told from shared clones. This sequence uses TRBV7-9 and TRBJ2-5, and TRBD1 matches 10 of the central bases. Sequencing used PBMCs or a T cell subset sorted from them (not recorded which). The CDR3 amino acid sequence is: CASSTGQGGETQYF. The DNA sequence is as follows: TGTGCCAGCAGCACCGGACAGGGGGGAGAGACCCAGTACTTC.